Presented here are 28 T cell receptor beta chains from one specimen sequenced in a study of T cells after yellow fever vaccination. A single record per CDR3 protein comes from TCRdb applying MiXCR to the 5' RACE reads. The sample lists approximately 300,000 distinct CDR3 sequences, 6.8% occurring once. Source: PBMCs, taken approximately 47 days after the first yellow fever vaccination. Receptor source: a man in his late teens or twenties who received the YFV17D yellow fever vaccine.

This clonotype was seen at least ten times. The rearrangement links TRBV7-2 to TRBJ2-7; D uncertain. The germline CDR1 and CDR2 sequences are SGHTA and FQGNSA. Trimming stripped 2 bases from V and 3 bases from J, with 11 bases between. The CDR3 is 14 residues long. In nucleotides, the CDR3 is TGTGCCAGCAGCTTATTTTCTAGGGACTACGAGCAGTACTTC. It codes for CASSLFSRDYEQYF.

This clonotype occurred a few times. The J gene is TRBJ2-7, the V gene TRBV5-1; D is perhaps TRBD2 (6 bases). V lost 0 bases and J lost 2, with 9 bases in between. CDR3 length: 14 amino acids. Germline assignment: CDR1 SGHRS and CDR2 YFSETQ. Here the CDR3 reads CASSLEPGAYEQYV. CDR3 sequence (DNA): TGCGCCAGCAGCTTGGAGCCGGGGGCCTACGAGCAGTACGTC.

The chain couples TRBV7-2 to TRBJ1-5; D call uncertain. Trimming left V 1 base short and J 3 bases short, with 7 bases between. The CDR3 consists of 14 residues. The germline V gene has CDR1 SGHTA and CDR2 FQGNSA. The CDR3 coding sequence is TGTGCCAGCAGCTTAGGCCCAAACAATCAGCCCCAGCATTTT. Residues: CASSLGPNNQPQHF.

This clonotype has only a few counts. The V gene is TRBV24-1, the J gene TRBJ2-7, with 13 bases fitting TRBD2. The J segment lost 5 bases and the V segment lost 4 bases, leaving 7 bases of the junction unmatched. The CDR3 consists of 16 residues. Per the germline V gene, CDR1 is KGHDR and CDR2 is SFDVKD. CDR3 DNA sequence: TGTGCCACCAGTGAACCGGGACTAGCGGGGCTCAACGAGCAGTACTTC. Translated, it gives CATSEPGLAGLNEQYF.

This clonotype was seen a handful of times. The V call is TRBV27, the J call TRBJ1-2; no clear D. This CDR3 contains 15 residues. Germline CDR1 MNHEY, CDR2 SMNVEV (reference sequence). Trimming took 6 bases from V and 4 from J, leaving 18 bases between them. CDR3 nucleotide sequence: TGTGCCAGCAGCTCCGCCCTAGAAGCCCCCTATGGCTACACCTTC. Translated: CASSSALEAPYGYTF.

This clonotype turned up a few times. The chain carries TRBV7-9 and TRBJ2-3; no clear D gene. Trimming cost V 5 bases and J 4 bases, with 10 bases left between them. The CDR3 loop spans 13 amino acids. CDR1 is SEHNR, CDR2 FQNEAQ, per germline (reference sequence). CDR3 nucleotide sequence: TGTGCCAGCAGCCCCCCCGTCGCAGATACGCAGTATTTT. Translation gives CASSPPVADTQYF.

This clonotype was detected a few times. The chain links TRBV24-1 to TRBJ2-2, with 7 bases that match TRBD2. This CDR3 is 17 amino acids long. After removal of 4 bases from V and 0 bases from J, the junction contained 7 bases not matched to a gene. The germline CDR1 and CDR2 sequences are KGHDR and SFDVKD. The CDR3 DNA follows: TGTGCCACCAGTGAGCGAGCCGGGACTACGAACACCGGGGAGCTGTTTTTT. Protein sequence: CATSERAGTTNTGELFF.

DNA of the CDR3: TGCGCCAGCAGCCAAGATCAAACCGCTAGTAGAGAGACCCAGTACTTC. It codes for CASSQDQTASRETQYF. J is TRBJ2-5 and V is TRBV4-1; D is unclear. The V and J ends lost 0 bases and 4 bases respectively, with 15 bases between them. Germline V gene data show CDR1 as MGHRA and CDR2 as YSYEKL. The CDR3 is 16 residues long.

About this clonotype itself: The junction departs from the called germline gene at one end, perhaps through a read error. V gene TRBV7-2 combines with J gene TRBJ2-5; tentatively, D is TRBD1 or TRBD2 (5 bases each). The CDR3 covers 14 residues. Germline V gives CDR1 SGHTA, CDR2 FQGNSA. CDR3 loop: CASSSAGAQETKYF. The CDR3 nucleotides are TGTGCCAGCAGCTCCGCCGGGGCCCAAGAGACCAAGTACTTC.

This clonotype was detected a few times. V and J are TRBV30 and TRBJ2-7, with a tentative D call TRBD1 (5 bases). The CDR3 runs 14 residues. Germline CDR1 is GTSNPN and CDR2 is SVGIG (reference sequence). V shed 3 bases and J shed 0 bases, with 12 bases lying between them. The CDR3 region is CAWSISTDSYEQYF. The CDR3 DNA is TGTGCCTGGAGCATTTCGACAGACTCCTACGAGCAGTACTTC.

CDR3 region: CASSPWGKAQHF. The DNA of the CDR3 is TGTGCCAGCAGTCCCTGGGGAAAGGCCCAGCATTTT. The rearrangement uses TRBV12-3 or TRBV12-4 and TRBJ1-5; no clear D. V was pared by 5 bases and J by 11 bases, with 13 bases between. This CDR3 region has 12 residues.

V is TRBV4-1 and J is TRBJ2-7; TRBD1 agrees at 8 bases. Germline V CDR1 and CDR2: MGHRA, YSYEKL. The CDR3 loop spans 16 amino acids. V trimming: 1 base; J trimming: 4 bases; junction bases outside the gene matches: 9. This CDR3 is CASSQVAGGATYEQYF. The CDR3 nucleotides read TGCGCCAGCAGCCAAGTGGCAGGGGGCGCAACTTACGAGCAGTACTTC.

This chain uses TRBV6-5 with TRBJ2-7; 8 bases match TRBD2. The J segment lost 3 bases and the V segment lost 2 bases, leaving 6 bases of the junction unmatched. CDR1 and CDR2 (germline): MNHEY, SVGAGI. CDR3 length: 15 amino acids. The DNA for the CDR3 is TGTGCCAGCAGTTACATGGCGGGGGGATTCTACGAGCAGTACGTC. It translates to CASSYMAGGFYEQYV.

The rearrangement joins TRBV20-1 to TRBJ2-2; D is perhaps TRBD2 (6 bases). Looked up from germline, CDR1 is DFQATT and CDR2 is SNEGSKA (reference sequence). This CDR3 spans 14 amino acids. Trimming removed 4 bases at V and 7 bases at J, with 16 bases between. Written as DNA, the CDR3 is TGCAGTGCTACAGCGGCCGGGGGTAGCGGGGAGCTGTTTTTT. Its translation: CSATAAGGSGELFF.

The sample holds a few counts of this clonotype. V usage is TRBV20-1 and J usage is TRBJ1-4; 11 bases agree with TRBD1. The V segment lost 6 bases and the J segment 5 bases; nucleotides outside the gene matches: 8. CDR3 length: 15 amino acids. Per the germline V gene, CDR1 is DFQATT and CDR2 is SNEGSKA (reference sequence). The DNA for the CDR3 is TGCAGTGCCCCCGGGGGACAGGGGGGAAATGAAAAACTGTTTTTT. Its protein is CSAPGGQGGNEKLFF.

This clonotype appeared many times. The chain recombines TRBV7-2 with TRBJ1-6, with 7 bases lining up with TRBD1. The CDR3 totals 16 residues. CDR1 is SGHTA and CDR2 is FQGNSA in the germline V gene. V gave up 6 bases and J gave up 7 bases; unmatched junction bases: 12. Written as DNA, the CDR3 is TGTGCCAGCAGTCCCGGACGCGGCAGGGGGAATTCACCCCTCCACTTT. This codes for CASSPGRGRGNSPLHF. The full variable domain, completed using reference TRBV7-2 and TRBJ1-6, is GAGVSQSPSNKVTEKGKDVELRCDPISGHTALYWYRQSLGQGLEFLIYFQGNSAPDKSGLPSDRFSAERTGGSVSTLTIQRTQQEDSAVYLCASSPGRGRGNSPLHFGNGTRLTVT.

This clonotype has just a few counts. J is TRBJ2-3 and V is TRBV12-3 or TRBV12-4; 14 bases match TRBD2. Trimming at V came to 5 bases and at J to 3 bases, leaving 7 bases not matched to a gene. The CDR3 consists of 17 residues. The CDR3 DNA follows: TGTGCCAGCAGTCACGGACTAGCGGGGGGCTCGACAGATACGCAGTATTTT. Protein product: CASSHGLAGGSTDTQYF.

The CDR3 loop is CASSNLQITDTQYF. In nucleotides, the CDR3 is TGTGCCAGCAGCAACCTACAGATCACAGATACGCAGTATTTT. The rearrangement joins TRBV2 to TRBJ2-3; D is ambiguous. CDR1 SNHLY and CDR2 FYNNEI come from the germline V gene. CDR3 length: 14 amino acids. With 6 bases removed from V and 2 bases from J, the gap between germline ends came to 12 bases.

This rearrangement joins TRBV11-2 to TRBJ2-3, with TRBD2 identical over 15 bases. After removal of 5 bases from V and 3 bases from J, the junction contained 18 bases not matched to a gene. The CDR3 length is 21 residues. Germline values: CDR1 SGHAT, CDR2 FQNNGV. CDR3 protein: CASSPGGGLAGGAVGTDTQYF. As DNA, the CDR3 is TGTGCCAGCAGCCCGGGAGGGGGACTAGCGGGGGGAGCGGTAGGGACAGATACGCAGTATTTT.

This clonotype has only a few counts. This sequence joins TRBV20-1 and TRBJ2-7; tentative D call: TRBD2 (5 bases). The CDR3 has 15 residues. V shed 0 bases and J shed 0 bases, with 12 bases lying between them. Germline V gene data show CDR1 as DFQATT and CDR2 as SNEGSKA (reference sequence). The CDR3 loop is CSARDLRVSSYEQYF. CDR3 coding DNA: TGCAGTGCTAGAGATCTGCGGGTGAGCTCCTACGAGCAGTACTTC.

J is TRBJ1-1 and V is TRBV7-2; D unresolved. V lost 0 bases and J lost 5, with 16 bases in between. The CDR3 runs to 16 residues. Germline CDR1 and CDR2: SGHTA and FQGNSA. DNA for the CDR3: TGTGCCAGCAGCTTAGCGCTTAAGGGTTGGGGTACTGAAGCTTTCTTT. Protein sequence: CASSLALKGWGTEAFF.

The CDR3 DNA is TGTGCCAGCAGCGCTTACAGGATGAACACCGGGGAGCTGTTTTTT. This codes for CASSAYRMNTGELFF. The chain couples TRBV9 to TRBJ2-2; D might be TRBD1 (5 bases). CDR3 length equals 15 residues. Germline lookup yields CDR1 SGDLS and CDR2 YYNGEE. The V end lost 3 bases, the J end lost 1 base, and 10 bases lay between the germline ends.

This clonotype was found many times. DNA for the CDR3: TGCGCCAGCAGCCCCCGGCGGGGGGCCTACAATGAGCAGTTCTTC. Translation: CASSPRRGAYNEQFF. This chain connects TRBV5-1 to TRBJ2-1; 8 positions match TRBD2. V shed 4 bases, J shed 2 bases, and the junction held 5 bases outside the gene matches. This CDR3 comprises 15 residues. CDR1 is SGHRS and CDR2 is YFSETQ in the germline V gene.

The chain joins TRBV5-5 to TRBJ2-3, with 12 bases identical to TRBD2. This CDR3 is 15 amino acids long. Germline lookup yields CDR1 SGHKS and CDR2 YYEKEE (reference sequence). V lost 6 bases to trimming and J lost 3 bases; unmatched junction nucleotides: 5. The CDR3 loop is CASNPTSGGTDTQYF. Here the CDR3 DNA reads TGTGCCAGCAACCCGACTAGCGGGGGAACAGATACGCAGTATTTT.

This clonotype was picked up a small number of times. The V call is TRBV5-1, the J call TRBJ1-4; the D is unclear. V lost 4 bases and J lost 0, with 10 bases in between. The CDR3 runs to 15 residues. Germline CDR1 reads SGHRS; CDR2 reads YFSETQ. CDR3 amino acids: CASSKAGTTNEKLFF. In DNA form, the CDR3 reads TGCGCCAGCAGCAAAGCGGGGACAACTAATGAAAAACTGTTTTTT.

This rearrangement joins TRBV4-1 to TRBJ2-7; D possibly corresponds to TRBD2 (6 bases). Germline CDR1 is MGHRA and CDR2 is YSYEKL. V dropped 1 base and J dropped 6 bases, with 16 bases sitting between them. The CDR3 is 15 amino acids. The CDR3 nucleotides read TGCGCCAGCAGCCAAGTGGGCGGGAATGTCTCCGAGCAGTACGTC. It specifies CASSQVGGNVSEQYV.

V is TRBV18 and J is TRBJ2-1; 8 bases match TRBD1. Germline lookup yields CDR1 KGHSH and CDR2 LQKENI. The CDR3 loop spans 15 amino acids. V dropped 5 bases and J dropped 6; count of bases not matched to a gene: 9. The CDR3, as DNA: TGTGCCAGCTCATCACGACAGGGGCTTGCCAATGAGCAGTTCTTC. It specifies CASSSRQGLANEQFF.

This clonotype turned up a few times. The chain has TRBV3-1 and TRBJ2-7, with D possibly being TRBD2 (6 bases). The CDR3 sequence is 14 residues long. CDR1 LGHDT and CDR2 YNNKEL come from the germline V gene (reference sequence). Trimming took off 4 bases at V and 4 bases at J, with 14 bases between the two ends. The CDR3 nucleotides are TGTGCCAGCAGCCCCTACGGAGGGCAGTACGAGCAGTACTTC. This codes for CASSPYGGQYEQYF.